The 23 T cell receptor beta chains reported below all come from one sample, sequenced in a study of blood T cell repertoires in COVID-19. Produced via immunoSEQ multiplex PCR; TCRdb's table is partial and in-frame only. Of 200,000 to 250,000 clones in the sample, more than 75% were seen once. The sample comprised peripheral blood. The receptors come from a man between 60 and 75 years old who had recovered from COVID-19.

Comment on this clone: Distinct nucleotide sequences in the sample also encode this CDR3. The chain is built from TRBV5-1 and TRBJ1-1; possible D gene TRBD1, 5 bases. The CDR3 covers 13 residues. Germline-derived CDR1 and CDR2 are SGHRS and YFSETQ. V lost 2 bases to trimming and J lost 3 bases, with 8 bases between them. As DNA, the CDR3 is TGCGCCAGCAGCTTAAAAGGGGACACTGAAGCTTTCTTT. Translating gives CASSLKGDTEAFF.

The rearrangement joins TRBV4-3 to TRBJ1-5; D remains unclear. CDR1 LGHNA and CDR2 YSLEER come from the germline V gene. The germline V and J ends were trimmed by 0 bases and 4 bases, with 7 bases remaining between them. The CDR3 runs to 14 residues. The CDR3 DNA sequence: TGCGCCAGCAGCCAAGATTTACAGAATCAGCCCCAGCATTTT. Translation gives CASSQDLQNQPQHF.

This clone was observed a few times. The rearrangement joins TRBV5-1 to TRBJ1-2; no clear D. Trimming stripped 0 bases from V and 6 bases from J, with 12 bases between. The CDR3 is 14 residues long. CDR1 is SGHRS, CDR2 YFSETQ, per germline. CDR3 nucleotides: TGCGCCAGCAGCTTGGAGAGCGGGGTTCATGGCTACACCTTC. This sequence encodes CASSLESGVHGYTF.

The chain carries TRBV30 and TRBJ2-3, with 11 bases lining up with TRBD1. Germline V gives CDR1 GTSNPN, CDR2 SVGIG (reference sequence). The CDR3 runs to 15 residues. The V gene end was trimmed by 0 bases and the J gene end by 4 bases; junction bases not matched to a gene: 3. The DNA for the CDR3 is TGTGCCTGGAGTGTAGGACAGGGGGCTGCAGATACGCAGTATTTT. It encodes CAWSVGQGAADTQYF.

CDR3 bases: TGTGCCAGCAGCCAACTTGTCCTAACTGAAGCTTTCTTT. Translated: CASSQLVLTEAFF. This chain links TRBV14 with TRBJ1-1; no clear D gene. There are 13 residues in the CDR3. Per germline, CDR1 SGHDN and CDR2 FVKESK. Trimming removed 2 bases at V and 5 bases at J, with 9 bases between.

The chain has TRBV6-1 and TRBJ1-1; the D gene is possibly TRBD1 (5 bases). V lost 3 bases and J lost 0, with 8 bases in between. This CDR3 comprises 14 residues. Germline values: CDR1 MNHNS, CDR2 SASEGT. DNA of the CDR3: TGTGCCAGCAGTGAGGGACTTCTGAACACTGAAGCTTTCTTT. It encodes CASSEGLLNTEAFF.

CDR3 residues: CARDGGTEAFF. In DNA, the CDR3 is TGTGCCAGGGATGGAGGGACTGAAGCTTTCTTT. The chain recombines TRBV19 with TRBJ1-1, with D unclear. This CDR3 region has 11 residues. CDR1 is LNHDA, CDR2 SQIVND, per germline (reference sequence). V gave up 9 bases and J gave up 5 bases, with 10 bases separating them.

On this clone: At the DNA level, this CDR3 is encoded by other sequences in the same sample as well. The chain has TRBV18 and TRBJ1-2; the match to TRBD1 covers 9 bases. Germline V lookup: CDR1 KGHSH, CDR2 LQKENI. The CDR3 contains 14 residues. The V and J ends lost 0 bases and 4 bases, in that order; junction bases with no gene match: 0. In DNA form, the CDR3 reads TGTGCCAGCTCACCACCGGGACAGGGCTATGGCTACACCTTC. This encodes CASSPPGQGYGYTF.

The chain uses TRBV3-1 (or the pseudogene TRBV3-2) and TRBJ1-4, with a weak D call TRBD1 (5 bases). The germline V gene has CDR1 LGHDT and CDR2 YNNKEL (reference sequence). Trimming cost V 0 bases and J 7 bases, with 9 bases left between them. The CDR3 consists of 14 residues. The CDR3 DNA sequence: TGTGCCAGCAGCCAAGAGGGGGGGAGTGAAAAACTGTTTTTT. It translates to CASSQEGGSEKLFF.

The CDR3 is CATSDLGTVEAFF. CDR3 coding DNA: TGTGCCACCAGTGATTTGGGTACGGTTGAAGCTTTCTTT. The chain uses TRBV24-1 and TRBJ1-1, with D hard to call. Germline V lookup: CDR1 KGHDR, CDR2 SFDVKD. With 0 bases removed from V and 7 bases from J, the gap between germline ends came to 8 bases. This CDR3 region has 13 residues.

The V call is TRBV5-1, the J call TRBJ2-1; TRBD2 matches 13 bases. The CDR3 consists of 17 residues. Germline CDR1 SGHRS, CDR2 YFSETQ. V lost 2 bases, J lost 1 base, and 3 bases stayed unmatched. The CDR3 coding sequence is TGCGCCAGCAGCTTAAGGACTAGCGGGAGTTCCTACAATGAGCAGTTCTTC. This sequence encodes CASSLRTSGSSYNEQFF.

This clone was picked up one time. The V and J genes are TRBV5-5 and TRBJ2-6, with D perhaps matching TRBD1 (6 bases). This CDR3 has 19 amino acids. Germline CDR1 SGHKS, CDR2 YYEKEE (reference sequence). The ends were cut back, 5 bases at V and 1 base at J, with 22 bases in the middle. The CDR3 sequence: CASSLSGQGSRSGANVLTF. CDR3 nucleotides: TGTGCCAGCAGTCTTTCGGGACAAGGGTCACGGTCTGGGGCCAACGTCCTGACTTTC.

The chain combines TRBV7-3 with TRBJ2-2, with D possibly matching TRBD1 (5 bases). Germline V gives CDR1 SGHTA, CDR2 FQGTGA. This CDR3 contains 17 residues. The V and J ends lost 2 bases and 5 bases respectively, with 18 bases between them. CDR3 nucleotide sequence: TGTGCCAGCAGCTTAGGGCGATTTACGCAGGGTACCGGGGAGCTGTTTTTT. Translated: CASSLGRFTQGTGELFF.

This chain uses TRBV6-2 or TRBV6-3 with TRBJ2-1; D is undetermined. In germline, CDR1 is MNHEY, CDR2 SVGEGT. The CDR3 sequence is 15 residues long. The V and J ends lost 2 bases and 7 bases respectively, with 15 bases between them. CDR3 sequence: CASSYVAISPNEQFF. The CDR3 DNA follows: TGTGCCAGCAGTTACGTAGCTATAAGCCCAAATGAGCAGTTCTTC.

This rearrangement joins TRBV6-5 to TRBJ2-7; TRBD2 matches at 12 bases. The J segment lost 2 bases and the V segment lost 4 bases, leaving 6 bases of the junction unmatched. This CDR3 has 16 residues. CDR1 is MNHEY, CDR2 SVGAGI, per germline. The CDR3: CASSLRTSGIAYEQYF. DNA of the CDR3: TGTGCCAGCAGTTTACGGACTAGCGGGATCGCCTACGAGCAGTACTTC.

V and J are TRBV6-2 or TRBV6-3 and TRBJ1-5, with 9 positions matching TRBD1. Looked up from germline, CDR1 is MNHEY and CDR2 is SVGEGT. J gave up 2 bases and V 0 bases, and 11 bases lay outside the gene matches. This CDR3 is 19 amino acids long. CDR3 DNA sequence: TGTGCCAGCAGTTACTCGCCGGGACAGGGCTCATTTGGCAATCAGCCCCAGCATTTT. Its protein product is CASSYSPGQGSFGNQPQHF.

The CDR3 DNA is TGTGCCAGCAGCCAGGACAGGGAGGAGACCCAGTACTTC. It is translated as CASSQDREETQYF. V and J are TRBV2 and TRBJ2-5; TRBD1 matches at 8 bases. J gave up 5 bases and V 6 bases, and 5 bases lay outside the gene matches. Germline V gene lookup returns CDR1 SNHLY and CDR2 FYNNEI. CDR3 length: 13 residues.

This clone was seen a single time. The chain has TRBV19 and TRBJ1-2, with D possibly matching TRBD1 (5 bases). The CDR3 length is 13 residues. The V and J ends lost 2 bases and 5 bases respectively, with 9 bases between them. Germline CDR1 LNHDA, CDR2 SQIVND (reference sequence). The CDR3 DNA reads TGTGCCAGTAGTATAATACCAGGGTATGGCTACACCTTC. Protein: CASSIIPGYGYTF.

This clone was observed a single time. The CDR3 reads CASSSGTGDSNQPQHF. The CDR3 DNA reads TGCGCCAGCAGCTCCGGGACAGGGGATAGCAATCAGCCCCAGCATTTT. The V call is TRBV5-1, the J call TRBJ1-5; 10 bases align to TRBD1. The CDR3 contains 16 residues. The V segment lost 3 bases and the J segment 0 bases; nucleotides outside the gene matches: 3. Germline V gene lookup returns CDR1 SGHRS and CDR2 YFSETQ.

This chain connects TRBV5-4 to TRBJ2-2; TRBD1 matches at 7 bases. CDR3 length equals 15 residues. CDR1 and CDR2 from the germline V gene are SGHNT and YYREEE (reference sequence). Unmatched junction bases numbered 6, after V lost 3 bases and J lost 4 bases. Here the CDR3 reads CASSSTGLATGELFF. CDR3 coding DNA: TGTGCCAGCAGCTCGACAGGGTTAGCCACCGGGGAGCTGTTTTTT.

The chain has TRBV6-7 and TRBJ1-4, with D unresolved. TRBV6-7 belongs to the ORF category, with a function that is uncertain. The CDR3 is 16 amino acids. Trimming cost V 4 bases and J 7 bases, with 19 bases left between them. The CDR3 reads CASSCGYEGSGEKLFF. The CDR3 region has the DNA TGTGCCAGCAGTTGTGGTTACGAGGGTTCGGGTGAAAAACTGTTTTTT.

This clone has only one observation. V and J are TRBV7-3 and TRBJ2-1; 7 bases fit TRBD2. CDR3 size: 15 residues. V dropped 7 bases and J dropped 4; count of bases not matched to a gene: 10. In germline, CDR1 is SGHTA, CDR2 FQGTGA. DNA for the CDR3: TGTGCCAGCAACGAGGCGGGAGCGGGTTACAATGAGCAGTTCTTC. Translated: CASNEAGAGYNEQFF. The full variable domain, with the rest looked up from reference TRBV7-3 and TRBJ2-1, is GAGVSQTPSNKVTEKGKYVELRCDPISGHTALYWYRQSLGQGPEFLIYFQGTGAADDSGLPNDRFFAVRPEGSVSTLKIQRTERGDSAVYLCASNEAGAGYNEQFFGPGTRLTVL.

The chain couples TRBV6-2 or TRBV6-3 to TRBJ2-5; TRBD2 agrees at 9 bases. CDR1 and CDR2 (germline): MNHEY, SVGEGT. The CDR3 is 18 residues long. V was pared by 0 bases and J by 3 bases, with 11 bases of the junction left unmatched. The CDR3 region is CASSYSLAGETREETQYF. Written as DNA, the CDR3 is TGTGCCAGCAGTTACTCGTTAGCGGGGGAGACAAGGGAAGAGACCCAGTACTTC.